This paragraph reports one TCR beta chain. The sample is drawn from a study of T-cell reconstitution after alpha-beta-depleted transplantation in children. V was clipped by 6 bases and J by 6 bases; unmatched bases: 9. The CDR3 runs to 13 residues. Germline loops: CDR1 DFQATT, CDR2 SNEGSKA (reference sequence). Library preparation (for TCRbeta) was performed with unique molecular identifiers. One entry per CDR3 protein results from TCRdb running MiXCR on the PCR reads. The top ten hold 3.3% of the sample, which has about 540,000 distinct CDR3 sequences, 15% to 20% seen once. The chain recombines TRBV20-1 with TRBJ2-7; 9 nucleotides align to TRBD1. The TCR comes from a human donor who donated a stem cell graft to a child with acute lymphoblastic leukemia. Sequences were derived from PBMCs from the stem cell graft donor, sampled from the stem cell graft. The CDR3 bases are TGCAGTGCCGACGGGACAGGGTCGGTCGAGCAGTACTTC. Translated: CSADGTGSVEQYF.